The present T cell receptor (beta chain) was sequenced within a study of cytomegalovirus exposure and HLA in healthy donors. The PCR employed 60 Vbeta primers together with 13 Jbeta primers. The table came from immunoSEQ multiplex PCR; TCRdb's copy has only in-frame clones and leaves some out. The data contain about 90,000 clones, 70% to 85% of them seen just once; the ten biggest clones take up roughly 2%. The germline CDR1 and CDR2 sequences are SQVTM and ANQGSEA. The CDR3 covers 14 residues. Trimming shortened V by 3 bases and J by 0 bases, and 11 bases separated the two germline ends. The count of this clone is one.

This receptor was identified in a man aged 18 to 29 in good health and CMV-seronegative. This chain connects TRBV29-1 to TRBJ1-1; D ambiguous. Sequencing was carried out using PBMCs. This CDR3 reads CSVDSTGMNTEAFF. The CDR3 nucleotides are TGCAGCGTTGATAGTACGGGAATGAACACTGAAGCTTTCTTT.